The TCR beta chain described here comes from a study of naive and memory T cell subsets. Overall study results and limits: A few larger clonotypes appeared in naive repertoires, especially CD8, possibly memory cells re-expressing CD45RA. There was no ground truth to check naive and memory subset results.

The sample holds many counts of this clonotype. Its antigen is undetermined. Two oligonucleotides, mixed equimolar, formed the beta constant-region primer covering TRBC1 and TRBC2. The ligated cDNA underwent four PCR rounds using SP2 and nested alpha and beta constant-region primers. MiXCR, applied by TCRdb to the UMI-ligation and nested PCR reads, yields one record per CDR3 protein. In the table there are more than 95,000 distinct CDR3 sequences, approximately 14% of which are singletons. V dropped 3 bases and J dropped 2 bases, with 7 bases sitting between them. Germline CDR1 reads MNHEY; CDR2 reads SMNVEV (reference sequence). The CDR3 has 13 residues. CMV status came from CD4+ T cell IFNgamma after overnight CMV lysate stimulation of fresh PBMCs. After CD4 positive bead selection, the CD4-negative fraction gave CD8 T cells. Cells stained for CD3, CD4, CD8, CD45RA, CD27 and viability were sorted into four CD45RA/CD27 subsets.

The origin of this receptor is a human donor in good health. The genes are TRBV27 and TRBJ1-1; no clear D gene. Specimen: naive CD8+ T cells from blood. The CDR3 DNA follows: TGTGCCAGCAGTTTGGGTTTAAACACTGAAGCTTTCTTT. It codes for CASSLGLNTEAFF.